This T cell receptor beta chain was observed in a study of T cells in narcolepsy. The junction had 13 bases not matched to a gene; V was cut back by 4 bases and J by 2 bases. The germline CDR1 and CDR2 sequences are SQVTM and ANQGSEA. The CDR3 is made up of 16 amino acids. Clones were read by immunoSEQ multiplex PCR, and TCRdb kept only the in-frame ones, dropping some. The sample has 25,000 to 30,000 clones, around 78% seen once. About this clone itself: The antigen is not known.

Study-level results: HCRT-specific and TRIB2-specific autoreactive clonotypes appeared among same-patient CSF and blood CD4+ clonotypes.

This rearrangement joins TRBV29-1 to TRBJ1-2, with 7 bases identical to TRBD1. The material sequenced was CD45RA- memory CD4+ T cells from PBMCs. The receptor was isolated from a human donor with narcolepsy. CDR3 nucleotides: TGCAGCGTTGGGGCTGTGGAGGGGGCCCAGAACTATGGCTACACCTTC. It codes for CSVGAVEGAQNYGYTF.